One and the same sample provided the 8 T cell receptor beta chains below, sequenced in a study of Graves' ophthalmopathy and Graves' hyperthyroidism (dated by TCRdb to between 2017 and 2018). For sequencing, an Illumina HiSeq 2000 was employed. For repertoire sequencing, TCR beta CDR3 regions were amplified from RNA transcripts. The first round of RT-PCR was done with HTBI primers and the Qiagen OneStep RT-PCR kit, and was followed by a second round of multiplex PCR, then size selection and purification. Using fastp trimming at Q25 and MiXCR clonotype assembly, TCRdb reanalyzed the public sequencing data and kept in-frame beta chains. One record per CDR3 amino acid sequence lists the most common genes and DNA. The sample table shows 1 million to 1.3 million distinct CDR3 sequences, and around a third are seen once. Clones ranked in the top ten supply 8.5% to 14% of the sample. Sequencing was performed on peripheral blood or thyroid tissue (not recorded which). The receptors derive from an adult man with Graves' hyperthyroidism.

The CDR3 coding sequence is TGTGCCACCAGCGTCAACAGGGGGATCTTGGCCCAGCATTTT. Encoded protein: CATSVNRGILAQHF. This chain uses TRBV15 with TRBJ1-5; TRBD1 agrees at 8 bases. The CDR3 extends over 14 amino acids. V was clipped by 5 bases and J by 11 bases; unmatched bases: 11. Germline lookup yields CDR1 LNHNV and CDR2 YYDKDF (reference sequence).

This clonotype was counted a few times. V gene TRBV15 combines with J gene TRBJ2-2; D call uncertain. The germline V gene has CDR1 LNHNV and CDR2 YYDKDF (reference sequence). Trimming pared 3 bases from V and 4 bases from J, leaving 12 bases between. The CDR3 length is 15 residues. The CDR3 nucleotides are TGTGCCACCAGCAGTCCCGGCGGTGGCACCGGGGAGCTGTTTTTT. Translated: CATSSPGGGTGELFF.

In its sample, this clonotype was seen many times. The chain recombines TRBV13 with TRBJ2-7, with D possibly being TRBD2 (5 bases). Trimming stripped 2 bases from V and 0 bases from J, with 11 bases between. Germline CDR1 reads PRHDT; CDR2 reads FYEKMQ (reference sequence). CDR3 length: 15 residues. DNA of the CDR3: TGTGCCAGCAGCTTACCAGCGGCAAGCTCCTACGAGCAGTACTTC. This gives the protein CASSLPAASSYEQYF.

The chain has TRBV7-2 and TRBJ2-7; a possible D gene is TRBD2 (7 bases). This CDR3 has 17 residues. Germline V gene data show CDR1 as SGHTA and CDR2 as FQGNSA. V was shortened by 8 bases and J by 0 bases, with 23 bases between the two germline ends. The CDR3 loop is CASSPGGIVDSSYEQYF. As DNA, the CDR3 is TGTGCCAGCTCACCGGGAGGTATAGTGGACAGCTCCTACGAGCAGTACTTC.

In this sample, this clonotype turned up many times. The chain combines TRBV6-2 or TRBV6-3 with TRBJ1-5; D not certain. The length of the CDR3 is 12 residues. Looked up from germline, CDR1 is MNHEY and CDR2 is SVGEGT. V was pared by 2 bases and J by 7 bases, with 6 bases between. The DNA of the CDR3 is TGTGCCAGCAGTTACCGCGTGCAGCCCCAGCATTTT. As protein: CASSYRVQPQHF.

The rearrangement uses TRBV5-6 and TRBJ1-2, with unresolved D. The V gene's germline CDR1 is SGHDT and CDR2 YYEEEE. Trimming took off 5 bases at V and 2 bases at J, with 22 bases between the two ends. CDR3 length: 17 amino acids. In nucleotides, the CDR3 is TGTGCCAGCAGTAACGGCCGAAGGCGGTTAATAAACTATGGCTACACCTTC. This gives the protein CASSNGRRRLINYGYTF.

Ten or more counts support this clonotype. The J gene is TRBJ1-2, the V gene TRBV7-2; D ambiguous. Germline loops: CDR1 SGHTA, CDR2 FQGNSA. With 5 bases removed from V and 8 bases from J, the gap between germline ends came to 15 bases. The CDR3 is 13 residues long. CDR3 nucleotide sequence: TGTGCCAGCAGCCGACCCCGGGTCCAGGGCTACACCTTC. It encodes CASSRPRVQGYTF.

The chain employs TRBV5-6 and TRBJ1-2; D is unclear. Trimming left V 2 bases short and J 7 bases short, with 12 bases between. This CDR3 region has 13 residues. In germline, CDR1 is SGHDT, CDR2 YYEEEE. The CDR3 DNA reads TGTGCCAGCAGCTTTAGGGAGGCATCTGGCTACACCTTC. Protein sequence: CASSFREASGYTF. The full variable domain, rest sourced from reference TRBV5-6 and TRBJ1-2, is DAGVTQSPTHLIKTRGQQVTLRCSPKSGHDTVSWYQQALGQGPQFIFQYYEEEERQRGNFPDRFSGHQFPNYSSELNVNALLLGDSALYLCASSFREASGYTFGSGTRLTVV.